Described below is a single TCR beta chain sequence and its context. Its antigen is undetermined. Each CDR3 protein is one row after TCRdb ran MiXCR on the 5' RACE reads. The sample comprises about 320,000 distinct CDR3 sequences, 9.5% to 12% of which are singletons, and roughly 3% rests with the top ten. V was cut by 5 bases and J by 11 bases, with 17 bases left in between. The CDR3 covers 13 residues. The record originates from a study of T cells after yellow fever vaccination. Findings of the study overall: The study noted that FACS-sorted repertoires could contain abundant clonotypes contaminating from the bulk population.

The origin of this receptor is a man in his late teens or twenties who received the YFV17D yellow fever vaccine. The starting material was CD4+ T cells sorted from PBMCs, obtained 45 days after the yellow fever booster vaccination. This rearrangement joins TRBV12-3 or TRBV12-4 to TRBJ2-3; D ambiguous. CDR3 in amino acids: CASSPQTRGEQYF. CDR3 in DNA: TGTGCCAGCAGTCCGCAGACCAGAGGAGAGCAGTATTTT.